This paragraph covers one TCR beta chain sequence. The identical CDR3 is also encoded by other nucleotide sequences in the sample. V gave up 6 bases and J gave up 1 base, with 7 bases separating them. The CDR3 extends over 12 amino acids. CDR1 and CDR2 from the germline V gene are KGHSH and LQKENI. Extracted RNA was reverse transcribed into cDNA, the sequencing template. Clones were sequenced by immunoSEQ multiplex PCR, and TCRdb holds only the in-frame ones, with some missing. This sample has around 130,000 clones, with approximately 53% found just once. This sample is drawn from a study of CD8+ T cells in alopecia areata.

The specimen was CD4+ T cells sorted from blood, collected at week 0. The sequence was collected from a human donor with alopecia areata. V is TRBV18 and J is TRBJ2-7; D gene unclear. The CDR3 loop is CASSPDSYEQYF. In DNA form, the CDR3 reads TGTGCCAGCTCTCCAGATTCCTACGAGCAGTACTTC.